The clone carrying this T cell receptor beta chain was observed a single time. This table comes from immunoSEQ multiplex PCR, and its TCRdb copy is limited to in-frame clones, with some not included. Counted here are approximately 300,000 clones, over 80% occurring once; the ten biggest clones make up over 3.5%. This sample was taken from a study of blood T cell repertoires in COVID-19. Study information: Whether acute or convalescent, the COVID-19 samples came from the United States, Italy and Spain.

The V and J ends lost 2 bases and 2 bases, in that order; junction bases with no gene match: 6. Per the germline V gene, CDR1 is KGHSH and CDR2 is LQKENI. The CDR3 length is 16 residues. This receptor was identified in a woman aged 45-59 years with active or convalescent COVID-19. The V gene is TRBV18, the J gene TRBJ1-2, with 9 bases matching TRBD1. Input material: peripheral blood. CDR3 in DNA: TGTGCCAGCTCACCATTGGACAGGGGAAGAAACTATGGCTACACCTTC. This codes for CASSPLDRGRNYGYTF.